The clone carrying this T cell receptor beta chain was found many times. Its matching antigen is unknown. Using its own MiXCR run on the 5' RACE reads, TCRdb lists one record per CDR3 protein. Of about 130,000 distinct CDR3 sequences detected, 6% to 8% appear once; the ten largest clones hold around 11%. The CDR3 loop spans 12 amino acids. Germline CDR1 reads SQVTM; CDR2 reads ANQGSEA. Trimming took 3 bases from V and 4 from J, leaving 8 bases between them. This record belongs to a study of CD8 T cells in ankylosing spondylitis. Broader study findings: Disease-linked clones bore a CD8+ phenotype, appearing relatively rarely in peripheral blood. Blood of patients with ankylosing spondylitis appeared to be characterized by a TCR beta motif of about eight highly homologous variants. Matched ankylosing spondylitis synovial fluid reportedly showed significant enrichment of disease-linked clones.

The chain uses TRBV29-1 and TRBJ2-3; possible D gene TRBD2, 5 bases. Sequences were obtained from blood, either unsorted or a sorted T cell fraction (not recorded which). This clonotype originated in a female donor with ankylosing spondylitis or in good health (not recorded which). The CDR3 sequence: CSVDLGADTQYF. The CDR3 nucleotides are TGCAGCGTTGACTTGGGAGCAGATACGCAGTATTTT.